This T cell receptor beta chain derives from a study of regulatory dendritic cells for organ transplantation. Study-wide context: On day 6, the dendritic cells were exposed to LPS. The study's findings and limits: Considerable individual heterogeneity was seen in alloreactive memory CD8+ T cells. Memory T cells were less diverse than naive, with memory CD8+ most oligoclonal.

Produced via immunoSEQ multiplex PCR; TCRdb's table is partial and in-frame only. The sample has approximately 11,000 clones, under 70% seen once. On this clone: The antigen remains undetermined.

CDR1 is LNHDA and CDR2 is SQIVND in the germline V gene (reference sequence). The CDR3 is made up of 12 amino acids. Trimming cost V 4 bases and J 1 base, with 4 bases left between them. Sorted subsets were CFSE-labeled and cultured less than 6 days with allogeneic dendritic cells. Memory T cells were CD45RO+, naive were CD45RA+, sorted by FACS. The chain recombines TRBV19 with TRBJ1-1; D uncertain. The specimen sequenced was naive CD4+ T cells from blood cultured with dendritic cells. The sample's subset: CD45RA+ naive T cells. This TCR was recovered from a human donor in good health. CDR3: CASSNKNTEAFF. CDR3 bases: TGTGCCAGTAGTAATAAGAACACTGAAGCTTTCTTT. The variable domain in full, completed from reference TRBV19 and TRBJ1-1, reads DGGITQSPKYLFRKEGQNVTLSCEQNLNHDAMYWYRQDPGQGLRLIYYSQIVNDFQKGDIAEGYSVSREKKESFPLTVTSAQKNPTAFYLCASSNKNTEAFFGQGTRLTVV.